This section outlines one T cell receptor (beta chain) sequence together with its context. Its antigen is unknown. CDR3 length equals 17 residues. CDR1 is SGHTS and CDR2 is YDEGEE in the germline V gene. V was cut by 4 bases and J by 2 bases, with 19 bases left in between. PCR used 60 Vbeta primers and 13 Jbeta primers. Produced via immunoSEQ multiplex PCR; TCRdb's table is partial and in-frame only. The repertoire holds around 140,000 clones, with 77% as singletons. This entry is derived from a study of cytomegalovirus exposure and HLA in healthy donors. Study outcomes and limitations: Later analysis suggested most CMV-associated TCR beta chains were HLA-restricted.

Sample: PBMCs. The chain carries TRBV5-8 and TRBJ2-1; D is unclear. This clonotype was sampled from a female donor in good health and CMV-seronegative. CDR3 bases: TGTGCCAGCAGCATTGGTCGTGTGAGGAGCCCCTACAATGAGCAGTTCTTC. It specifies CASSIGRVRSPYNEQFF.